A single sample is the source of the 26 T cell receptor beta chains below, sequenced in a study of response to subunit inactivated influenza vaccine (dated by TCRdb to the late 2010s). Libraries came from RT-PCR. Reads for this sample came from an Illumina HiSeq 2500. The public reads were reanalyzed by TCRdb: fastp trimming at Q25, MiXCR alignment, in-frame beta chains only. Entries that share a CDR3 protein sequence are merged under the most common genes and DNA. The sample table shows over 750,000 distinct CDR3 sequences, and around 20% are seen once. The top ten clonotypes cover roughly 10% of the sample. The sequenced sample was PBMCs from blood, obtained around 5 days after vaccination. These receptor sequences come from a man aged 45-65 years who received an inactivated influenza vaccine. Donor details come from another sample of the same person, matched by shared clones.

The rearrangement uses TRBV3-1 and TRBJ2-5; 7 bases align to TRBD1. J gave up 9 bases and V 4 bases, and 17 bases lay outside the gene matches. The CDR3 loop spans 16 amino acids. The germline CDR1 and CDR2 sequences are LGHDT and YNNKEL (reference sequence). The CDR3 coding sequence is TGTGCCAGCAGCCGTAGGACAGGCGTCTCCCCGGCGGCCCAGTACTTC. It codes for CASSRRTGVSPAAQYF.

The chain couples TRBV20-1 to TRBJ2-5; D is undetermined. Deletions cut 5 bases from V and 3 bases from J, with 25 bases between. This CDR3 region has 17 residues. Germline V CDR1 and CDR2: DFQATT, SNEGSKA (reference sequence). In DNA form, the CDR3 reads TGCAGTGCTTCGAGCTCCAGCGCTCCTTTCCGGGAAGAGACCCAGTACTTC. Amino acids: CSASSSSAPFREETQYF.

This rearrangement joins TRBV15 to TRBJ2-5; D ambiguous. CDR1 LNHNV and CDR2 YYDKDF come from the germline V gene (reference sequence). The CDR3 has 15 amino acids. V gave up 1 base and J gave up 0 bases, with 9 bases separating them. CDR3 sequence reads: CATSRGHSYQETQYF. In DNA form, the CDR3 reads TGTGCCACCAGCAGAGGACACTCGTACCAAGAGACCCAGTACTTC.

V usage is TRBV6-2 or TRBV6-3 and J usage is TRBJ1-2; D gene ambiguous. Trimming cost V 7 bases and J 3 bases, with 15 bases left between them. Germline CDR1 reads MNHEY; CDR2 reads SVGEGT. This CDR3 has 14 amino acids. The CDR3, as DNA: TGTGCCAGCATCGAATCCGGGAGCTACTATGGCTACACCTTC. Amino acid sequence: CASIESGSYYGYTF.

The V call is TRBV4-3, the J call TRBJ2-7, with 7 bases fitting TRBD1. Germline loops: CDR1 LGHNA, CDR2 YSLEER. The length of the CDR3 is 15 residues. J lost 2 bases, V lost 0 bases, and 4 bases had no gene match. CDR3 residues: CASSQDRDRAYEQYF. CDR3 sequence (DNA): TGCGCCAGCAGCCAAGATCGTGACAGGGCCTACGAGCAGTACTTC.

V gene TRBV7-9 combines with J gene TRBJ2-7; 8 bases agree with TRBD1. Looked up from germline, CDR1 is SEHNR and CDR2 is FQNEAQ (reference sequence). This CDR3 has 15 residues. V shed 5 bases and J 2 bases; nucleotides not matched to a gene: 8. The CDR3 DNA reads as TGTGCCAGCAGCAACCCCGGGACAGGACCCTACGAGCAGTACTTC. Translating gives CASSNPGTGPYEQYF.

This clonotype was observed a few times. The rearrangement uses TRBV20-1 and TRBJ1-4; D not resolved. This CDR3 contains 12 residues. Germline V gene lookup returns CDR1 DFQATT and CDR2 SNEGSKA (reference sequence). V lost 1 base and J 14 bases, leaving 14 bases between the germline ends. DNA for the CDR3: TGCAGTGCTAGAGTTTCGCAGAAAAGTCTGTTTTTT. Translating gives CSARVSQKSLFF.

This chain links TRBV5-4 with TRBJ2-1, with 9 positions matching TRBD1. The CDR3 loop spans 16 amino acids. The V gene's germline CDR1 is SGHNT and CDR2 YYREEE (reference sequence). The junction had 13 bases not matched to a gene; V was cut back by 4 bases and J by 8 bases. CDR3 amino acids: CASSGAQGAVGDEQFF. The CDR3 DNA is TGTGCCAGCAGCGGAGCACAGGGGGCGGTTGGGGATGAGCAGTTCTTC.

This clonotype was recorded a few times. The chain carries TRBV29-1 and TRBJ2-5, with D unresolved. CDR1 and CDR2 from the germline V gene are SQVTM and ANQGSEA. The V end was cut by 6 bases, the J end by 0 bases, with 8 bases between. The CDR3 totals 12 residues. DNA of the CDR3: TGCAGCGTCATCCGGGACCAAGAGACCCAGTACTTC. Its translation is CSVIRDQETQYF.

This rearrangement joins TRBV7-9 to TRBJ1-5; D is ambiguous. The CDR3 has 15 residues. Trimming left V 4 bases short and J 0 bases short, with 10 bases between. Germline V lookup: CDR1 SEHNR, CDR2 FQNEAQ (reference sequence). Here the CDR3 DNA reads TGTGCCAGCAGCTCGATGGGAAATAGCAATCAGCCCCAGCATTTT. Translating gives CASSSMGNSNQPQHF.

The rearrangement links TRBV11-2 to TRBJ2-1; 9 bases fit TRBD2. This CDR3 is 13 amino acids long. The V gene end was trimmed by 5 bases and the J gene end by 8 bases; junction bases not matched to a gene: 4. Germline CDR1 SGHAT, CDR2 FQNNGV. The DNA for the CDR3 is TGTGCCAGCAGCCAGGGACTAGCATATGAGCAGTTCTTC. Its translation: CASSQGLAYEQFF.

As DNA, the CDR3 is TGTGCCAGCAGCTTACAGGGGTGGGATGAAAAACTGTTTTTT. The encoded protein is CASSLQGWDEKLFF. This chain joins TRBV7-8 and TRBJ1-4, with D tentatively TRBD1 (6 bases). Germline loops: CDR1 SGHVS, CDR2 FQNEAQ. The CDR3 sequence is 14 residues long. V lost 2 bases, J lost 6 bases, and 10 bases lay in between.

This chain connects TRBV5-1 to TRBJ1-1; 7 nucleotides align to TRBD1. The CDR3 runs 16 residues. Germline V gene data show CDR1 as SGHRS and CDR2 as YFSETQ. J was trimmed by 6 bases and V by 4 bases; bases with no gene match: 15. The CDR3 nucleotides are TGCGCCAGCAGCCCCGGATCAGGGGGGCTTACCTCTGAAGCTTTCTTT. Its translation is CASSPGSGGLTSEAFF.

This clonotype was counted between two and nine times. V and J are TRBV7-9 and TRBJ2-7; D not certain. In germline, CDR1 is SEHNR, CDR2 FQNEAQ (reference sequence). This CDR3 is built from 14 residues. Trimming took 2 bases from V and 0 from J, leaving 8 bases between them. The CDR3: CASSLTSFSYEQYF. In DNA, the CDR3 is TGTGCCAGCAGCTTAACCAGTTTCTCCTACGAGCAGTACTTC.

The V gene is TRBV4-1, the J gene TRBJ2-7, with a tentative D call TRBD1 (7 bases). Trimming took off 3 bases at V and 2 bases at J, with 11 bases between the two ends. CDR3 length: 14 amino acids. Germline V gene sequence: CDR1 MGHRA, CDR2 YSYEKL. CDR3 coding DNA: TGCGCCAGCAGCCACCCAGGGGGGACCTACGAGCAGTACTTC. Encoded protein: CASSHPGGTYEQYF.

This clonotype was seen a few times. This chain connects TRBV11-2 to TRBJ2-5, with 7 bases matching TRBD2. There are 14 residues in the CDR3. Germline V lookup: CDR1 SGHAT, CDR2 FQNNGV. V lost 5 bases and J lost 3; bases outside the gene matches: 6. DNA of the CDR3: TGTGCCAGCAGCCGCGGACTAGGGGAAGAGACCCAGTACTTC. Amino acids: CASSRGLGEETQYF.

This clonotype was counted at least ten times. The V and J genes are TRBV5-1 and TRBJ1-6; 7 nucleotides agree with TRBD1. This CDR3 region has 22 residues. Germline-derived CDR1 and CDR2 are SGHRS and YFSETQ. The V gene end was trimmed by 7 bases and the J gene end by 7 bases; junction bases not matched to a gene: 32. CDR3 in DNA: TGCGCCAGCCCACTGGGGACAGACCTACCCTCTAGCGATCCGGGTTCGAATTCACCCCTCCACTTT. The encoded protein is CASPLGTDLPSSDPGSNSPLHF.

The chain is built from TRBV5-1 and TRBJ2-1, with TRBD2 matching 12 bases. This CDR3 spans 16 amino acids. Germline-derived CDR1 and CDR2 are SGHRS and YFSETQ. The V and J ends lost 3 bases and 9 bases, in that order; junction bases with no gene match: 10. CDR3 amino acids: CASSSLPSGGVGEQFF. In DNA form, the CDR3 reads TGCGCCAGCAGCTCCCTCCCTAGCGGGGGGGTCGGTGAGCAGTTCTTC.

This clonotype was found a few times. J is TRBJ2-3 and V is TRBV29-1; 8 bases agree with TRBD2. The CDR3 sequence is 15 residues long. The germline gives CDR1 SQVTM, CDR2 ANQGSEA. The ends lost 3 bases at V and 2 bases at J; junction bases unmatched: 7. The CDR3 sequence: CSVEGTRSSTDTQYF. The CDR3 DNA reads TGCAGCGTTGAGGGGACTAGAAGTTCCACAGATACGCAGTATTTT.

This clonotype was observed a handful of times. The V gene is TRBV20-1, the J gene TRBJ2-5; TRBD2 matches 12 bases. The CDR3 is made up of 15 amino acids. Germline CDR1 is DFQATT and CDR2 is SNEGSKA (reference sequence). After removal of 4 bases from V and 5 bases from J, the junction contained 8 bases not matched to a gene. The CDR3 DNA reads TGCAGTGCTAACCAGGCTAGCGGGAGGGGGGAGACCCAGTACTTC. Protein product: CSANQASGRGETQYF.

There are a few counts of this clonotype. The CDR3 spells CASSLEDRRNTEAFF. DNA of the CDR3: TGCGCCAGCAGCTTGGAAGACAGGAGGAACACTGAAGCTTTCTTT. The V call is TRBV5-1, the J call TRBJ1-1, with TRBD1 as a possible D gene (6 bases). Deletions cut 0 bases from V and 1 base from J, with 10 bases between. The CDR3 is made up of 15 amino acids. Per the germline V gene, CDR1 is SGHRS and CDR2 is YFSETQ.

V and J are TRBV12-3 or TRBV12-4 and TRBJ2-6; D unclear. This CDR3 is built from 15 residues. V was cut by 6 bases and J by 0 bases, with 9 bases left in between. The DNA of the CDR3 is TGTGCCAGCAGCCCCTCGGGCTCTGGGGCCAACGTCCTGACTTTC. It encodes CASSPSGSGANVLTF.

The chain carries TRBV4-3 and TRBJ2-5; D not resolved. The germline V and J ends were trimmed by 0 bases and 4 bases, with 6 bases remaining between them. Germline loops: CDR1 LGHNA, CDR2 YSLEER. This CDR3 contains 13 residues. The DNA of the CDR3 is TGCGCCAGCAGCCAAGAAACGCGAGAGACCCAGTACTTC. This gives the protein CASSQETRETQYF.

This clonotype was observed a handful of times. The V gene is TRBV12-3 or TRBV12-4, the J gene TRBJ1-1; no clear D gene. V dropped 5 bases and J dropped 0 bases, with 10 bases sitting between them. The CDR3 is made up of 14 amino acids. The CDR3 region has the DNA TGTGCCAGCAGTCGGGGTGTGGTGAACACTGAAGCTTTCTTT. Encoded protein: CASSRGVVNTEAFF.

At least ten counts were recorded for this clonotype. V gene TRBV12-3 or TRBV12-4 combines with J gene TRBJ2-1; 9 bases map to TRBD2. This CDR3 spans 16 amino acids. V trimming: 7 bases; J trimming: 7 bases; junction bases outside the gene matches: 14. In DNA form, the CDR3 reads TGTGCCAGCACTCCACGCGGGGGGGCTGGAGGTAATGAGCAGTTCTTC. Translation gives CASTPRGGAGGNEQFF.

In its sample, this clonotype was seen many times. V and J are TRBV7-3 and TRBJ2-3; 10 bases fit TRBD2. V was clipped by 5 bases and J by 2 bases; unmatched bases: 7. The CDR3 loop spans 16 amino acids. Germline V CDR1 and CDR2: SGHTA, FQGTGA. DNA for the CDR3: TGTGCCAGCAGCCCACTAGCGGGACTGCCCACAGATACGCAGTATTTT. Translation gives CASSPLAGLPTDTQYF.